The TCR beta chain described here comes from a study of PD-1 blockade in classical Hodgkin lymphoma. Study-level points and caveats: Complete responders had baseline diversity similar to newly diagnosed patients. Repertoires differed for reasons still undefined, possibly disease activity or prior therapy.

Time point noted: cycle 4 day 1 (C4D1), after more than 5 weeks of nivolumab. Every patient had relapsed following autologous stem cell transplantation, and cohorts differed in brentuximab vedotin exposure. Reported best responses ranged across complete response, partial response or progressive disease. Germline assignment: CDR1 MNHEY and CDR2 SMNVEV (reference sequence). This CDR3 is built from 14 residues. The J segment lost 5 bases and the V segment lost 2 bases, leaving 4 bases of the junction unmatched. With regard to this clone: What it binds is not known.

The assay was immunoSEQ multiplex PCR, and TCRdb's table has in-frame clones only and misses some. The data show about 47,000 clones, with more than 75% seen just once and approximately 18% held by the top ten. The clonotype originates from a human donor with classical Hodgkin lymphoma. The chain has TRBV27 and TRBJ2-7; 9 nucleotides line up with TRBD2. The sequencing here drew on peripheral blood mononuclear cells (PBMCs), taken before the fourth cycle of nivolumab. The CDR3 region is CASSLAGGLDEQYF. As DNA, the CDR3 is TGTGCCAGCAGTTTAGCGGGGGGGCTGGACGAGCAGTACTTC.